This TCR beta chain was recorded in a study of tissue T cells after allogeneic stem cell transplantation. The assay was immunoSEQ multiplex PCR, and TCRdb's table has in-frame clones only and misses some. The top ten clones hold approximately 0.59% of a sample with 40,000 to 50,000 clones, approximately 73% of them seen once. Germline V gene data show CDR1 as NSHNY and CDR2 as SYGAGN. The CDR3 sequence is 11 residues long. Trimming cost V 3 bases and J 7 bases, with 5 bases left between them. General study findings and limits: Only a limited share of tissue TCRs appeared in blood or spleen. Motif-based clustering found tissue-specific repertoire signatures shared across patients, though few clones were shared. Anatomically similar tissues had similar TCR repertoires within each patient.

The table lists this clone with a few counts. Its antigen is as yet unknown. Genes here carry mouse names. The read gets to within 1 residue of the CDR3 end, and the germline J gene fills in the rest. The source of this sequence is a pool of C57BL/6 mice in good health. The V and J genes are TRBV13-1 and TRBJ1-3; no definite D call. The sequenced sample consisted of sorted cells pooled from one or two spleens. The CDR3: CASSGGNTLYF. The part of the CDR3 DNA that was read is TGTGCCAGCAGTGGTGGGAATACGCTCTAT.